This TCR beta chain was captured by sequencing in a study of T-cell reconstitution after alpha-beta-depleted transplantation in children. Study observations and caveats: Counts and diversity of T cells one year after transplant came mostly from newly produced T cells. Alpha-beta T cells about two months after transplant reportedly derived from several hundred expanded graft clones. For some patients, TCRbeta diversity was high at day 60 because of recipient T cells and thymic progenitors that survived.

Unique molecular identifiers were built into the TCRbeta library. Using its own MiXCR run on the PCR reads, TCRdb lists one record per CDR3 protein. The table includes approximately 240,000 distinct CDR3 sequences, 9.5% to 13% detected once. In its sample, this clonotype was seen many times. Its antigen is not identified. Between the trimmed V and J ends, which lost 11 bases and 4 bases, there was a span of 19 bases. In germline, CDR1 is SNHLY, CDR2 FYNNEI. The CDR3 runs to 14 residues. Sequences were derived from PBMCs, sampled before TCRalphabeta/CD19-depleted stem cell transplant. The chain links TRBV2 to TRBJ2-3; tentative D call: TRBD2 (7 bases). The sequence derives from a child in the first two years of life with acute myeloid leukemia, due to receive a stem cell transplant. CDR3 DNA sequence: TGTGCCTCCCAACGGCGGGGGCATTCAGATACGCAGTATTTT. This codes for CASQRRGHSDTQYF.